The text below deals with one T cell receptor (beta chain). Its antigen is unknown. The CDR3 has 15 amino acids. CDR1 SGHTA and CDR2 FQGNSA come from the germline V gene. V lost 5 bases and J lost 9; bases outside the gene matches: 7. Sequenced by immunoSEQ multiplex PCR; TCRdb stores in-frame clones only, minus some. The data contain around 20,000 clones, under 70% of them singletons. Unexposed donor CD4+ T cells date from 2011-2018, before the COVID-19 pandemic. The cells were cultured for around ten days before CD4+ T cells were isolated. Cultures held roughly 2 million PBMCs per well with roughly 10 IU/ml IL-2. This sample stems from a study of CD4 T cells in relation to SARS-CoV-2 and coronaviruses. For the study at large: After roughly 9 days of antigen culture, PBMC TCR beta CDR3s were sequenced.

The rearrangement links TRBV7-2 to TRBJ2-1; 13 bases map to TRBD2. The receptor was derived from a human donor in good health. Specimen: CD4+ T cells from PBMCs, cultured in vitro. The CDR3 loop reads CASSPGTSGTGEQFF. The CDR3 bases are TGTGCCAGCAGCCCCGGGACTAGCGGGACGGGTGAGCAGTTCTTC.